This T cell receptor beta chain was documented in a study of blood T cell repertoires in COVID-19. This clone occurred once. Assay used: immunoSEQ multiplex PCR; TCRdb lists only in-frame clones, some missing. This sample carries more than 95,000 clones, about 81% of them seen once, and the ten largest clones take around 4.1%. The sequence derives from a man in his 60s with acute or convalescent COVID-19. Sequenced input: peripheral blood.

As DNA, the CDR3 is TGCAGCGTTGAAGCGGGGGGAGGGGATACGCAGTATTTT. Its translation: CSVEAGGGDTQYF. This chain uses TRBV29-1 with TRBJ2-3, with TRBD2 matching 7 bases. Germline CDR1 SQVTM, CDR2 ANQGSEA. The CDR3 extends over 13 amino acids. With 1 base clipped from V and 6 bases from J, the junction kept 4 bases outside the gene matches.